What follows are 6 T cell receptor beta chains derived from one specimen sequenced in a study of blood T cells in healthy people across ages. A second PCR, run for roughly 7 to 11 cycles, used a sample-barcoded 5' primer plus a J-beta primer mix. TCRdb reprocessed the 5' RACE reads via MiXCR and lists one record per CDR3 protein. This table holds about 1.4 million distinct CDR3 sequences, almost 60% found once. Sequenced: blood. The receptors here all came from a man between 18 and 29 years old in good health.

The CDR3 sequence: CASSRFSAYEQYF. In DNA form, the CDR3 reads TGTGCCAGCAGCCGGTTTTCGGCATACGAGCAGTACTTC. V is TRBV3-1 and J is TRBJ2-4; the D is unclear. The DNA end lines up better with TRBJ2-7; the J call may be wrong. The CDR3 is 13 amino acids. The V gene's germline CDR1 is LGHDT and CDR2 YNNKEL (reference sequence).

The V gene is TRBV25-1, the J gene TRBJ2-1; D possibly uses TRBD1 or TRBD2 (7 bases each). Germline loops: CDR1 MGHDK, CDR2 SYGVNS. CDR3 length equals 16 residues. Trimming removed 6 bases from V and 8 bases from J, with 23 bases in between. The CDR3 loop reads CASSRRGGGAIDEQFF. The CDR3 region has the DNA TGTGCCAGCAGCCGCCGGGGAGGGGGCGCTATCGATGAGCAGTTCTTC.

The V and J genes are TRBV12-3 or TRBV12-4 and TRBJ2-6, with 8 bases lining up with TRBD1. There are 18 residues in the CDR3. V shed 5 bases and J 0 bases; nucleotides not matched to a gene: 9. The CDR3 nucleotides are TGTGCCAGCAGTGCCACCGGGACAGGTTACTCTGGGGCCAACGTCCTGACTTTC. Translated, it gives CASSATGTGYSGANVLTF.

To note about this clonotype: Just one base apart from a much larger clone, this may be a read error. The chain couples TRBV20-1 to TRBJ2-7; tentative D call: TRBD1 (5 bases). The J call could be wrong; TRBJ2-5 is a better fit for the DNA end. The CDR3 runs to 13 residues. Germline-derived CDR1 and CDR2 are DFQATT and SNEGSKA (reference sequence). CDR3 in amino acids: CSARNDSRETQYF. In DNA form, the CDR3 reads TGCAGTGCTAGAAATGACAGCCGAGAGACCCAGTACTTC.

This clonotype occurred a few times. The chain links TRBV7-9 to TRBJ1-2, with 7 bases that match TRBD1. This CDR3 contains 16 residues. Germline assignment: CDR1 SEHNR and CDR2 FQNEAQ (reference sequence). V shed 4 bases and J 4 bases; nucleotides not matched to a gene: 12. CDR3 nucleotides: TGTGCCAGCAGCTATTCGACAGGGCAGAAGCTCTATGGCTACACCTTC. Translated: CASSYSTGQKLYGYTF.

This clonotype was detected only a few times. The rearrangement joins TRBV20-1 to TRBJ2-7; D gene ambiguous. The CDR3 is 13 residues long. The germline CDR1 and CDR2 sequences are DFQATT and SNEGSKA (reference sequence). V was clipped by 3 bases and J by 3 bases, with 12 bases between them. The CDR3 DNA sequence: TGCAGTGCTAGGACAAGTTCCATCTACGAGCAGTACTTC. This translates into CSARTSSIYEQYF.